The entry below describes one T cell receptor beta chain. This sample stems from a study of cytomegalovirus exposure and HLA in healthy donors. Method: immunoSEQ multiplex PCR; TCRdb's copy keeps in-frame clones and lacks some. The repertoire has over 200,000 clones, around 90% of them found once; the top ten carry about 3%. Germline V gene lookup returns CDR1 MGHRA and CDR2 YSYEKL. The CDR3 totals 14 residues. V lost 8 bases, J lost 9 bases, and 10 bases stayed unmatched. What was sequenced was PBMCs. The receptor's source is a woman between 18 and 29 years old in good health and CMV-seronegative. The rearrangement links TRBV4-1 to TRBJ2-4, with 10 bases matching TRBD2. Here the CDR3 DNA reads TGCGCCAGCGCACAACTAGCGGGGACTGGCATTCAGTACTTC. It yields the protein CASAQLAGTGIQYF.